This T cell receptor beta chain derives from a study of cytomegalovirus exposure and HLA in healthy donors. Study at large: About 80 million unique TCRs from HLA-typed donors made up an early data release. Study results and caveats: The later analysis indicated that the majority of CMV-associated TCR beta chains appeared HLA-restricted.

A single count supports this clone. Its antigen is not known. The PCR employed 60 Vbeta primers together with 13 Jbeta primers. Sequencing was performed with immunoSEQ multiplex PCR; in TCRdb, only in-frame clones are kept and a portion is missing. There are 150,000 to 200,000 clones in the sample; about three quarters occur only once, and approximately 3.1% lies in the top ten. Source material: PBMCs. The receptor's source is a woman aged 40 to 55 in good health and CMV-seronegative.

CDR3 protein: CASSDGVGADTQYF. The CDR3 DNA follows: TGTGCCAGCTCCGACGGGGTAGGCGCAGATACGCAGTATTTT. V is TRBV27 and J is TRBJ2-3, with D tentatively TRBD2 (5 bases). The CDR3 covers 14 residues. With 8 bases removed from V and 4 bases from J, the gap between germline ends came to 16 bases. Germline V lookup: CDR1 MNHEY, CDR2 SMNVEV (reference sequence).